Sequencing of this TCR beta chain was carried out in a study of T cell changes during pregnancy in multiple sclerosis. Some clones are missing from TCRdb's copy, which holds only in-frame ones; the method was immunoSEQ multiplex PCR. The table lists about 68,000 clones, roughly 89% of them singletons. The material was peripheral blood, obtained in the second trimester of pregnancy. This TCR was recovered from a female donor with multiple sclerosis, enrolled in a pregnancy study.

The DNA of the CDR3 is TGTGCCAGCAGCGCGACAGACTTAGGGGATACGCAGTATTTT. The encoded protein is CASSATDLGDTQYF. This chain links TRBV9 with TRBJ2-3; a weak D match, TRBD1 (5 bases). The CDR3 length is 14 residues. V shed 3 bases and J shed 6 bases, with 14 bases lying between them. Germline V gives CDR1 SGDLS, CDR2 YYNGEE.